These 24 T cell receptor beta chains were all obtained from the same sample, sequenced in a study of response to subunit inactivated influenza vaccine. Via MiXCR, TCRdb re-called the RT-PCR reads, giving one row per CDR3 protein. The sample consists of more than 550,000 distinct CDR3 sequences, approximately 11% of them appearing once. A further study also used this sample, focusing on T cells expressing NK-cell markers. From that study: What made the TCR beta cDNA was 5'RACE template switching with UMIs.

The sequenced sample was PBMCs from blood, obtained on the day of vaccination. Receptors originate from a man aged 50-59 years who received an inactivated influenza vaccine.

The chain joins TRBV20-1 to TRBJ2-3, with TRBD1 as a possible D gene (6 bases). The ends were cut back, 4 bases at V and 3 bases at J, with 8 bases in the middle. Germline V gene data show CDR1 as DFQATT and CDR2 as SNEGSKA (reference sequence). This CDR3 is 12 amino acids long. The CDR3 nucleotides are TGCAGTGCTACGCAGGGGACAGATACGCAGTATTTT. Protein product: CSATQGTDTQYF.

This chain links TRBV10-3 with TRBJ1-1, with 7 bases identical to TRBD1. The CDR3 has 15 residues. J was trimmed by 3 bases and V by 6 bases; bases with no gene match: 10. Per germline, CDR1 ENHRY and CDR2 SYGVKD. The CDR3 DNA is TGTGCCATCAGGGACCGACAGGGAATTGACACTGAAGCTTTCTTT. Encoded protein: CAIRDRQGIDTEAFF.

This clonotype has more than one count but fewer than ten. The chain links TRBV12-3 or TRBV12-4 to TRBJ2-2; 9 bases match TRBD1. The CDR3 has 15 amino acids. The V segment lost 8 bases and the J segment 1 base; nucleotides outside the gene matches: 5. Here the CDR3 DNA reads TGTGCCAGCGGCACAGGGGGCCGGAACACCGGGGAGCTGTTTTTT. Translation: CASGTGGRNTGELFF.

The rearrangement joins TRBV4-1 to TRBJ1-3; D unclear. The germline V and J ends were trimmed by 0 bases and 1 base, with 13 bases remaining between them. From germline, CDR1 is MGHRA and CDR2 YSYEKL. The CDR3 covers 17 residues. The CDR3 bases are TGCGCCAGCAGCCAAGATCAAAACCGGAGATCTGGAAACACCATATATTTT. Translated: CASSQDQNRRSGNTIYF.

This clonotype was observed a few times. The chain is built from TRBV29-1 and TRBJ2-1; D remains ambiguous. The CDR3 has 14 residues. The germline V gene encodes CDR1 SQVTM and CDR2 ANQGSEA. V was pared by 4 bases and J by 3 bases, with 13 bases between. Here the CDR3 DNA reads TGCAGCGTTGGGTCCCCAGAGAACTACAATGAGCAGTTCTTC. Its protein product is CSVGSPENYNEQFF.

This clonotype was seen only a few times. The rearrangement links TRBV5-1 to TRBJ2-7, with TRBD1 matching 7 bases. The CDR3 length is 18 residues. Looked up from germline, CDR1 is SGHRS and CDR2 is YFSETQ. Trimming took 3 bases from V and 3 from J; bases not matched to a gene: 18. Written as DNA, the CDR3 is TGCGCCAGCAGCTCGGCCCCCTCAGGACAGGCTGTAGTCTACGAGCAGTACTTC. This translates into CASSSAPSGQAVVYEQYF.

This clonotype was seen a handful of times. This chain joins TRBV10-3 and TRBJ1-5; 8 nucleotides agree with TRBD1. CDR1 is ENHRY, CDR2 SYGVKD, per germline. The V gene end was trimmed by 8 bases and the J gene end by 7 bases; junction bases not matched to a gene: 7. This CDR3 is 13 amino acids long. The CDR3 DNA is TGTGCCATCCAAGACAGGGGAAGCCAGCCCCAGCATTTT. Protein: CAIQDRGSQPQHF.

This clonotype was seen many times. This chain uses TRBV29-1 with TRBJ2-5; D is uncertain. CDR1 is SQVTM and CDR2 is ANQGSEA in the germline V gene. The V and J ends lost 7 bases and 4 bases respectively, with 10 bases between them. The CDR3 covers 11 residues. CDR3 sequence (DNA): TGCAGCGCTGGACCGCGAGAGACCCAGTACTTC. It yields the protein CSAGPRETQYF. The full variable domain, completed using reference TRBV29-1 and TRBJ2-5, is SAVISQKPSRDICQRGTSLTIQCQVDSQVTMMFWYRQQPGQSLTLIATANQGSEATYESGFVIDKFPISRPNLTFSTLTVSNMSPEDSSIYLCSAGPRETQYFGPGTRLLVL.

Ten or more counts support this clonotype. The chain is built from TRBV10-3 and TRBJ2-2, with TRBD2 matching 7 bases. The CDR3 covers 14 residues. Germline CDR1 reads ENHRY; CDR2 reads SYGVKD. V lost 8 bases to trimming and J lost 4 bases; unmatched junction nucleotides: 7. This CDR3 is CAIGSGRTTGELFF. CDR3 coding DNA: TGTGCCATCGGTAGCGGGCGGACCACCGGGGAGCTGTTTTTT.

The chain joins TRBV6-1 to TRBJ2-5; D tentatively reads TRBD1 or TRBD2 (6 bases each). The CDR3 runs to 16 residues. Germline CDR1 MNHNS, CDR2 SASEGT. V lost 1 base and J lost 2, with 14 bases in between. CDR3 amino acids: CASSEGRAGVQETQYF. The DNA for the CDR3 is TGTGCCAGCAGTGAAGGGAGGGCAGGGGTACAAGAGACCCAGTACTTC.

The J gene is TRBJ2-3, the V gene TRBV4-3; D gene unclear. The CDR3 is 15 residues long. The ends were cut back, 3 bases at V and 0 bases at J, with 10 bases in the middle. Per germline, CDR1 LGHNA and CDR2 YSLEER. The CDR3 reads CASSHYSLSTDTQYF. CDR3 bases: TGCGCCAGCAGCCACTACTCATTAAGCACAGATACGCAGTATTTT.

This chain connects TRBV3-1 to TRBJ1-2, with D maybe TRBD1 (5 bases). The CDR3 has 14 amino acids. Germline CDR1 reads LGHDT; CDR2 reads YNNKEL (reference sequence). Between the trimmed V and J ends, which lost 7 bases and 8 bases, there was a span of 20 bases. The CDR3 spells CASNPAGGMGGYTF. The DNA for the CDR3 is TGTGCCAGCAACCCTGCGGGGGGGATGGGGGGCTACACCTTC. Full variable domain (remainder filled in from reference TRBV3-1 and TRBJ1-2): DTAVSQTPKYLVTQMGNDKSIKCEQNLGHDTMYWYKQDSKKFLKIMFSYNNKELIINETVPNRFSPKSPDKAHLNLHINSLELGDSAVYFCASNPAGGMGGYTFGSGTRLTVV.

This clonotype was recorded a few times. The chain links TRBV27 to TRBJ1-5; 7 bases agree with TRBD1. This CDR3 is built from 16 residues. V lost 2 bases, J lost 9 bases, and 13 bases stayed unmatched. From germline, CDR1 is MNHEY and CDR2 SMNVEV (reference sequence). CDR3 DNA: TGTGCCAGCAGTTTAAGGGGGACAGTTTCTACATGGCCCCAGCATTTT. It codes for CASSLRGTVSTWPQHF.

This clonotype has only a few counts. Here the CDR3 reads CAIHQTGGRYEQYF. The CDR3 DNA is TGTGCCATCCATCAGACAGGGGGAAGATACGAGCAGTACTTC. The rearrangement uses TRBV28 and TRBJ2-7; 9 bases fit TRBD1. With V trimmed by 10 bases and J by 4 bases, 11 bases remained unmatched. Germline assignment: CDR1 MDHEN and CDR2 SYDVKM. The CDR3 is 14 residues long.

This chain's CDR3 is CAIRTGGSGNEQFF. Here the CDR3 DNA reads TGTGCCATCAGGACGGGCGGGAGCGGGAATGAGCAGTTCTTC. This sequence joins TRBV10-3 and TRBJ2-1; 7 bases align to TRBD2. CDR1 and CDR2 from the germline V gene are ENHRY and SYGVKD. CDR3 length: 14 amino acids. V trimming: 6 bases; J trimming: 7 bases; junction bases outside the gene matches: 9.

This clonotype was seen a handful of times. This rearrangement joins TRBV28 to TRBJ2-7; 7 bases are a match to TRBD2. The CDR3 is 11 amino acids. CDR1 and CDR2 (germline): MDHEN, SYDVKM. V gave up 7 bases and J gave up 9 bases; unmatched junction bases: 6. The CDR3: CASKAGVGQYF. In nucleotides, the CDR3 is TGTGCCAGCAAGGCGGGGGTCGGGCAGTACTTC.

This clonotype came up a few times. CDR3 amino acids: CASSGAGVIWNTEAFF. The CDR3 bases are TGCGCCAGCAGCGGGGCAGGGGTAATTTGGAACACTGAAGCTTTCTTT. The V gene is TRBV4-1, the J gene TRBJ1-1; the D gene is possibly TRBD1 (6 bases). The CDR3 length is 16 residues. The ends were cut back, 5 bases at V and 1 base at J, with 17 bases in the middle. From germline, CDR1 is MGHRA and CDR2 YSYEKL.

In this sample, this clonotype turned up many times. The gene calls are TRBV4-3 and TRBJ2-2; 9 bases line up with TRBD2. Germline assignment: CDR1 LGHNA and CDR2 YSLEER. J gave up 2 bases and V 1 base, and 2 bases lay outside the gene matches. This CDR3 contains 16 residues. Written as DNA, the CDR3 is TGCGCCAGCAGCCAAGGACTAGCGGTAAACACCGGGGAGCTGTTTTTT. Its translation: CASSQGLAVNTGELFF.

The CDR3 reads CASSSGQGLTGTEAFF. DNA of the CDR3: TGTGCCAGCAGTTCTGGACAGGGGCTCACAGGCACTGAAGCTTTCTTT. The chain recombines TRBV7-9 with TRBJ1-1, with 9 bases matching TRBD1. CDR1 is SEHNR and CDR2 is FQNEAQ in the germline V gene (reference sequence). The CDR3 length is 16 residues. V was clipped by 6 bases and J by 4 bases; unmatched bases: 12.

The V and J genes are TRBV20-1 and TRBJ1-3; 8 nucleotides line up with TRBD1. The germline CDR1 and CDR2 sequences are DFQATT and SNEGSKA (reference sequence). The CDR3 is 15 amino acids. CDR3 DNA sequence: TGCTTCGCTAGAGATTTCAGGGGGCAACGGAACACCATATATTTT. Residues: CFARDFRGQRNTIYF.

This clonotype was seen a handful of times. The V call is TRBV6-1, the J call TRBJ2-1; D may correspond to TRBD1 or TRBD2 (5 bases each). The V gene lost 7 bases and the J gene lost 8 bases, with 18 bases spanning the gap. The V gene's germline CDR1 is MNHNS and CDR2 SASEGT. The CDR3 has 14 amino acids. CDR3 in DNA: TGTGCCAGCAAACCGGGACCCCAGGGCCATGAGCAGTTCTTC. This encodes CASKPGPQGHEQFF.

The J gene is TRBJ1-1, the V gene TRBV5-1; no firm D call. V shed 3 bases and J shed 1 base, with 10 bases lying between them. Germline-derived CDR1 and CDR2 are SGHRS and YFSETQ. The CDR3 totals 14 residues. Here the CDR3 reads CASSSLPKNTEAFF. For the CDR3, the DNA is TGCGCCAGCAGCTCCCTTCCAAAGAACACTGAAGCTTTCTTT. The entire variable domain, with the rest obtained from reference TRBV5-1 and TRBJ1-1, is as follows: KAGVTQTPRYLIKTRGQQVTLSCSPISGHRSVSWYQQTPGQGLQFLFEYFSETQRNKGNFPGRFSGRQFSNSRSEMNVSTLELGDSALYLCASSSLPKNTEAFFGQGTRLTVV.

V gene TRBV20-1 combines with J gene TRBJ2-5; a possible D gene is TRBD1 (6 bases). The ends were cut back, 3 bases at V and 0 bases at J, with 8 bases in the middle. The CDR3 extends over 13 amino acids. Per the germline V gene, CDR1 is DFQATT and CDR2 is SNEGSKA (reference sequence). Written as DNA, the CDR3 is TGCAGTGCTAGGCGGACAGACCAAGAGACCCAGTACTTC. It codes for CSARRTDQETQYF.

This clonotype came up a few times. CDR3 in amino acids: CASGTAPTIGQFF. CDR3 sequence (DNA): TGCGCCAGCGGGACAGCCCCTACAATAGGGCAGTTCTTC. The chain links TRBV5-1 to TRBJ2-1; 7 bases line up with TRBD1. The junction had 13 bases not matched to a gene; V was cut back by 7 bases and J by 12 bases. The CDR3 covers 13 residues. Per the germline V gene, CDR1 is SGHRS and CDR2 is YFSETQ.